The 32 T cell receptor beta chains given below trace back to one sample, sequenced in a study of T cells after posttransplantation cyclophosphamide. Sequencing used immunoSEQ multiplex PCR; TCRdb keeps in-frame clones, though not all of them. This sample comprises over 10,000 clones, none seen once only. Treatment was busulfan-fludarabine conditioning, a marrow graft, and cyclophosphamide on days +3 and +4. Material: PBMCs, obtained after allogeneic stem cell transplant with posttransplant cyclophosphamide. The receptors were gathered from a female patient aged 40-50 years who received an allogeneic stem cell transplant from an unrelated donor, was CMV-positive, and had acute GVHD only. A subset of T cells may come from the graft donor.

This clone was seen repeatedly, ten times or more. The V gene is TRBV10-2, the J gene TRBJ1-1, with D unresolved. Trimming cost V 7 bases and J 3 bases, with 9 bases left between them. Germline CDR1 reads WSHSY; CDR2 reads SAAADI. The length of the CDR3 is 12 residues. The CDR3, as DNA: TGCGCCAGCAACCAGGTTTACACTGAAGCTTTCTTT. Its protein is CASNQVYTEAFF.

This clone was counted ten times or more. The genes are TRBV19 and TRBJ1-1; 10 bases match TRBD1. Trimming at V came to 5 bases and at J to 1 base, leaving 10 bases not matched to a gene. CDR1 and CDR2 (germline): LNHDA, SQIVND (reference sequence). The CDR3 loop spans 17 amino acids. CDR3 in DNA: TGTGCCAGTAGTCCGCTGCCCAGGACAGGGGGGAACACTGAAGCTTTCTTT. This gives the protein CASSPLPRTGGNTEAFF.

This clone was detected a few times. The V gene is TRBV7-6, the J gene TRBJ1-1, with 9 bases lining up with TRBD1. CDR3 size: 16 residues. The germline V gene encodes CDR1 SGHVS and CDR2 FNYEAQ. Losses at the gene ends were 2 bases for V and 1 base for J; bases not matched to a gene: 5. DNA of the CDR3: TGTGCCAGCAGCTTACCAAGGACAGGGGCGAACACTGAAGCTTTCTTT. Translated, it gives CASSLPRTGANTEAFF.

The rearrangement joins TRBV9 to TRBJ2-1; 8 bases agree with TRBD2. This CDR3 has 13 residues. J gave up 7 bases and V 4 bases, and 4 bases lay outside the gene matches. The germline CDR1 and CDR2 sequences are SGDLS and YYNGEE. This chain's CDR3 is CASSPGTRNEQFF. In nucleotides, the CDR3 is TGTGCCAGCAGCCCCGGGACTAGGAATGAGCAGTTCTTC.

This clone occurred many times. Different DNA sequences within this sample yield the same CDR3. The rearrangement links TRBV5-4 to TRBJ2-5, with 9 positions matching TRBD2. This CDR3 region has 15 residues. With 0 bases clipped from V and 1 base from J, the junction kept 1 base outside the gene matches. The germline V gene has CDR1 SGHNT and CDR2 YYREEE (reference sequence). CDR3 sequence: CASSLVLAGQETQYF. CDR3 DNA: TGTGCCAGCAGCTTGGTACTAGCGGGCCAAGAGACCCAGTACTTC.

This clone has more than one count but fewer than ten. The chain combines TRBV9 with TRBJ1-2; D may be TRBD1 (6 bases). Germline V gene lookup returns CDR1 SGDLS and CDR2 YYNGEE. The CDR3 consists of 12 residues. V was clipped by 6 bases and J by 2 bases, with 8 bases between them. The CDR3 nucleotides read TGTGCCAGCACGCAGGGGAACTATGGCTACACCTTC. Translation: CASTQGNYGYTF. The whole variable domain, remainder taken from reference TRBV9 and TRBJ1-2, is DSGVTQTPKHLITATGQRVTLRCSPRSGDLSVYWYQQSLDQGLQFLIQYYNGEERAKGNILERFSAQQFPDLHSELNLSSLELGDSALYFCASTQGNYGYTFGSGTRLTVV.

CDR3 sequence (DNA): TGTGCCAGCAGCTCCGGGACTAGCGGGAGGGGAGAGACCCAGTACTTC. As protein: CASSSGTSGRGETQYF. V gene TRBV11-3 combines with J gene TRBJ2-5, with 16 bases identical to TRBD2. The CDR3 spans 16 residues. CDR1 and CDR2 from the germline V gene are SGHNT and YENEEA. The V segment lost 4 bases and the J segment 4 bases; nucleotides outside the gene matches: 3.

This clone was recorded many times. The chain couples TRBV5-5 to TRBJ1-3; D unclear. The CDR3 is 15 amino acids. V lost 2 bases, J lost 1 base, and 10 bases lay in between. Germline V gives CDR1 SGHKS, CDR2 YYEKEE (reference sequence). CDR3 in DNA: TGTGCCAGCAGCTTTAGGGAGGGTTCTGGAAACACCATATATTTT. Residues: CASSFREGSGNTIYF.

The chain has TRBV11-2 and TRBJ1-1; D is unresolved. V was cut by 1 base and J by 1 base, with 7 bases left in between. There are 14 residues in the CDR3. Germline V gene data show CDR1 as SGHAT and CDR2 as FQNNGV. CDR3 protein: CASSLAFRNTEAFF. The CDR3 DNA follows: TGTGCCAGCAGCTTAGCGTTCAGGAACACTGAAGCTTTCTTT.

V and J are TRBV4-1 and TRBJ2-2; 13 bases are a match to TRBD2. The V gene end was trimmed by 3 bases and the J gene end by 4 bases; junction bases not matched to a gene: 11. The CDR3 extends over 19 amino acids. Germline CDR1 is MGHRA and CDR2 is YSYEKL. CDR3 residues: CASSHRRETSGGSTGELFF. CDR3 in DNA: TGCGCCAGCAGCCATCGACGGGAGACTAGCGGGGGGAGCACCGGGGAGCTGTTTTTT.

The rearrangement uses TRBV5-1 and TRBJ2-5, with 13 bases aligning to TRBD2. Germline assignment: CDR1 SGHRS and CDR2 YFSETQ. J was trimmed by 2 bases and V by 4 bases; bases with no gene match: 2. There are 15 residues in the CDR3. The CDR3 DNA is TGCGCCAGCAGCCCGGGACTAGCGGGGCAAGAGACCCAGTACTTC. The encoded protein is CASSPGLAGQETQYF.

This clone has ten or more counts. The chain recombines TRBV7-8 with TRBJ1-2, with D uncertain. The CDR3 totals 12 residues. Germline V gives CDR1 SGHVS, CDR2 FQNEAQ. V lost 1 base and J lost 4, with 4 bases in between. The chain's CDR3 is CASSLDGYGYTF. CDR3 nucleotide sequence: TGTGCCAGCAGCTTAGACGGCTATGGCTACACCTTC.

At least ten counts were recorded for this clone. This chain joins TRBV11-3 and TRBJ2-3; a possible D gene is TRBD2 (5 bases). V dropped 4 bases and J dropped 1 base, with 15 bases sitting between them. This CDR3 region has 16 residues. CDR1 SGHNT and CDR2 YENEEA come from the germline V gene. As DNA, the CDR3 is TGTGCCAGCAGCTCCCCAGCCGGTAGCGGCACAGATACGCAGTATTTT. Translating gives CASSSPAGSGTDTQYF.

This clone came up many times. CDR3 amino acids: CSAFTARAYNEQFF. CDR3 sequence (DNA): TGCAGCGCCTTTACCGCCCGGGCCTACAATGAGCAGTTCTTC. The V gene is TRBV29-1, the J gene TRBJ2-1, with no clear D. CDR1 is SQVTM, CDR2 ANQGSEA, per germline. Between the trimmed V and J ends, which lost 7 bases and 2 bases, there was a span of 15 bases. This CDR3 contains 14 residues.

The DNA for the CDR3 is TGCGCCAGCAGCTCGGGGGACGGCACTGAAGCTTTCTTT. Its translation is CASSSGDGTEAFF. This chain joins TRBV5-1 and TRBJ1-1; tentatively, D is TRBD1 (5 bases). CDR3 length: 13 amino acids. V was cut by 3 bases and J by 4 bases, with 10 bases left in between. The germline CDR1 and CDR2 sequences are SGHRS and YFSETQ.

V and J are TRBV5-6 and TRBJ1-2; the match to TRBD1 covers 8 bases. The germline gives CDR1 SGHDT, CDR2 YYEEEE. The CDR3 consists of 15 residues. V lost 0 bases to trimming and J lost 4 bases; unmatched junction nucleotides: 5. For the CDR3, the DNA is TGTGCCAGCAGCTTGGGACAGGGGATTACCTATGGCTACACCTTC. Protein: CASSLGQGITYGYTF. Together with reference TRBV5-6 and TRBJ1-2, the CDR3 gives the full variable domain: DAGVTQSPTHLIKTRGQQVTLRCSPKSGHDTVSWYQQALGQGPQFIFQYYEEEERQRGNFPDRFSGHQFPNYSSELNVNALLLGDSALYLCASSLGQGITYGYTFGSGTRLTVV.

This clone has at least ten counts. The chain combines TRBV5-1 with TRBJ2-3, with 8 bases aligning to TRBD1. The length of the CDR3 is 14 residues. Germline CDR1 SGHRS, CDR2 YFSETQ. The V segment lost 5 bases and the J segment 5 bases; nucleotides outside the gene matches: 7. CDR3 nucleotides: TGCGCCAGCAGGTCGGCCAGGGGGCAAGATACGCAGTATTTT. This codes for CASRSARGQDTQYF.

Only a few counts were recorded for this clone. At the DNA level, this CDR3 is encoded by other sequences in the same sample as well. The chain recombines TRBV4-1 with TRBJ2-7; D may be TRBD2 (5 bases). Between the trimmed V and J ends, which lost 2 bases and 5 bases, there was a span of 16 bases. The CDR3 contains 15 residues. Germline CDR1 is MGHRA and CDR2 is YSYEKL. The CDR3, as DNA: TGCGCCAGCAGCCAACTTCTAGCAGCAGCTAACGAGCAGTACTTC. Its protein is CASSQLLAAANEQYF.

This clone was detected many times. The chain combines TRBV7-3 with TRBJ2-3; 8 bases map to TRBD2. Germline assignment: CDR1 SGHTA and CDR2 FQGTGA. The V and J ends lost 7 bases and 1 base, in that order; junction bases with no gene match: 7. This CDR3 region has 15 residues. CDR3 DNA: TGTGCCAGCACCCTAAGCGGGGGTGGCACAGATACGCAGTATTTT. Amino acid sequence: CASTLSGGGTDTQYF. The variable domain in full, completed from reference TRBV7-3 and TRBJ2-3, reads GAGVSQTPSNKVTEKGKYVELRCDPISGHTALYWYRQSLGQGPEFLIYFQGTGAADDSGLPNDRFFAVRPEGSVSTLKIQRTERGDSAVYLCASTLSGGGTDTQYFGPGTRLTVL.

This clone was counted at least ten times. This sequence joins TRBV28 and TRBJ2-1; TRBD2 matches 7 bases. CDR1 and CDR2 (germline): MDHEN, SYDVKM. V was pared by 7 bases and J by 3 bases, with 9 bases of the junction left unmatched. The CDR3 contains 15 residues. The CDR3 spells CASTQWASGYNEQFF. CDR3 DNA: TGTGCCAGCACCCAGTGGGCTAGCGGCTACAATGAGCAGTTCTTC.

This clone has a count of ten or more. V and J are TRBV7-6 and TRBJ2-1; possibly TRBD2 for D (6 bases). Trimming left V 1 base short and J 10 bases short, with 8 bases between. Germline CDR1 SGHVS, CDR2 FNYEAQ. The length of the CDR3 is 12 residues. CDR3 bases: TGTGCCAGCAGCTTAGTACTAGCAGAGCAGTTCTTC. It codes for CASSLVLAEQFF.

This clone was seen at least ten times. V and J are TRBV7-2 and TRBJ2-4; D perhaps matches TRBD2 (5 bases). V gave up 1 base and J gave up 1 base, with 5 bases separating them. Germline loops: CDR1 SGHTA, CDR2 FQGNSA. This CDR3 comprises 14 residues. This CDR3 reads CASSLGEAKNIQYF. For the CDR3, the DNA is TGTGCCAGCAGCTTAGGGGAGGCCAAAAACATTCAGTACTTC.

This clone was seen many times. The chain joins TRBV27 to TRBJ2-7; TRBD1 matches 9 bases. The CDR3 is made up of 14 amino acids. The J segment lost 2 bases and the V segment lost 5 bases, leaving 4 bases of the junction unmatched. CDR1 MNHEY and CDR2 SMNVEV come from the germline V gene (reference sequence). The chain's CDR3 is CASSQGQGPYEQYF. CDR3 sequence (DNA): TGTGCCAGCAGTCAGGGACAGGGCCCCTACGAGCAGTACTTC.

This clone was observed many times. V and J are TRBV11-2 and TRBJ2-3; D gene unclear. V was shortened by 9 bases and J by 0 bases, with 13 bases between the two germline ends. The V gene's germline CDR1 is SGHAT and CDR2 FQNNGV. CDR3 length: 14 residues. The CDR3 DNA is TGTGCCAGTTCACTACTCTCTAGCACAGATACGCAGTATTTT. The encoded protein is CASSLLSSTDTQYF.

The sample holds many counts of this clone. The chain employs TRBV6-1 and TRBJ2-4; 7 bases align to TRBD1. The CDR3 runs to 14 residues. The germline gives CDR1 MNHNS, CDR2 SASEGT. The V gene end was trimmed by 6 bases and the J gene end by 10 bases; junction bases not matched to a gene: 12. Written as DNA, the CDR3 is TGTGCCAGCAGCCTGGACAGGCCCACACAAATTCAGTACTTC. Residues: CASSLDRPTQIQYF.

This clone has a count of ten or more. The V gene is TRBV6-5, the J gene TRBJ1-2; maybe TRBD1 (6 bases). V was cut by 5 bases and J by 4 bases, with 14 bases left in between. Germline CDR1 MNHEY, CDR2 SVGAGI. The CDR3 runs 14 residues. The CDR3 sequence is CASSPDRMGYGYTF. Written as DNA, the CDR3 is TGTGCCAGCAGTCCCGACAGGATGGGCTATGGCTACACCTTC.

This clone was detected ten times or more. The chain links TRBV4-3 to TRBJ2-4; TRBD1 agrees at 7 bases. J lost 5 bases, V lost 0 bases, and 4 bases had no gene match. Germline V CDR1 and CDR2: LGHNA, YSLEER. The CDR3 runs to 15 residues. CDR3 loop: CASSQDPGQQNIQYF. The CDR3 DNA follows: TGCGCCAGCAGCCAAGATCCGGGACAGCAAAACATTCAGTACTTC.

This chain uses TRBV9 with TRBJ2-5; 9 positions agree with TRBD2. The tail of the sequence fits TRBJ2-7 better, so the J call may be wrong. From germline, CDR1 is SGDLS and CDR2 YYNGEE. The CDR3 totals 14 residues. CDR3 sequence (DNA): TGTGCCAGCAGCCCAACAGGGACTAGCAGCGAGCAGTACTTC. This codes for CASSPTGTSSEQYF.

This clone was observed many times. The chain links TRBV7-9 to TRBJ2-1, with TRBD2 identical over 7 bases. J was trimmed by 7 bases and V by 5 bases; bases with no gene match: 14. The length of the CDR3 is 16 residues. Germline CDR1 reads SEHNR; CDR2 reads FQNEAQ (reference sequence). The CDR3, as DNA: TGTGCCAGCAGCCCGACTAGGAGCGGGAATCGGAATGAGCAGTTCTTC. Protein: CASSPTRSGNRNEQFF.

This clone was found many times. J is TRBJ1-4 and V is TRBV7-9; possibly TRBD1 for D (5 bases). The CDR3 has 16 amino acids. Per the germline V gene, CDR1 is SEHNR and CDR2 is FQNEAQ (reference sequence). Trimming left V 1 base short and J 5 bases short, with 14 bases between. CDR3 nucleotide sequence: TGTGCCAGCAGCTTAGGGCCCGAAAGGGGAAATGAAAAACTGTTTTTT. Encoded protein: CASSLGPERGNEKLFF.

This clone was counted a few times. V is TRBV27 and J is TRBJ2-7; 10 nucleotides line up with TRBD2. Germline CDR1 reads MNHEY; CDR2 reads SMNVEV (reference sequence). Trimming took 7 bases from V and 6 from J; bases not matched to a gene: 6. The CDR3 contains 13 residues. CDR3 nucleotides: TGTGCCAGCAAAGCGGGAGGGAGGCTCGAGCAGTACTTC. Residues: CASKAGGRLEQYF.

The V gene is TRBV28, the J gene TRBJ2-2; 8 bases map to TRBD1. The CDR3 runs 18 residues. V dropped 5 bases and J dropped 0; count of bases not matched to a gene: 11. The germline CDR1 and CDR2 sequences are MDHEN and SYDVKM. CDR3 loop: CASSKTRDRPSNTGELFF. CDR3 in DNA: TGTGCCAGCAGTAAAACTCGGGACAGGCCATCGAACACCGGGGAGCTGTTTTTT.